The TCR beta chain described here comes from a study of blood T cell repertoires in COVID-19. Unmatched junction bases numbered 5, after V lost 9 bases and J lost 1 base. CDR1 and CDR2 (germline): KGHDR, SFDVKD. The CDR3 is made up of 16 amino acids. Source study methods: Reference gene primers were amplified, and this amplification served to estimate nucleated cell counts. Only in-frame clones appear in the TCRdb table, and some are missing; sequencing was by immunoSEQ multiplex PCR. Clonal size and the V and J genes are those of that table, whereas D and trimming came from the DNA. Among roughly 100,000 clones listed, roughly three quarters were seen once.

The chain is built from TRBV24-1 and TRBJ2-1; 13 bases align to TRBD2. This clonotype originated in a woman at least 80 years old with acute or convalescent COVID-19. The sample comprised peripheral blood. The CDR3 DNA is TGTGCCACCGGACTAGCGGGAGCGATATCCTACAATGAGCAGTTCTTC. It specifies CATGLAGAISYNEQFF.